The rows below give T cell receptor beta chains drawn from one sample of a study of blood T cell repertoires in COVID-19. Some clones are missing from TCRdb's copy, which holds only in-frame ones; the method was immunoSEQ multiplex PCR. This table holds 80,000 to 100,000 clones, over 80% found once. Input material: peripheral blood. These receptors all come from a human donor with active COVID-19. The donor label of this sample is uncertain. Each CDR3 is given without its conserved first and last residue. Each record gives: V gene, D gene, J gene, CDR3 protein. The D gene is left open where the match is weak.

TRBV29-1,.,TRBJ1-2,SVEESVPGYT
TRBV9,TRBD1,TRBJ1-3,ASSRSTGGSGNTIY
TRBV19,TRBD1,TRBJ1-5,ASSTTGVVSNQPQH
TRBV3-1/TRBV3-2,TRBD1,TRBJ1-4,ASTGFPGTGGRTNEKLF
TRBV5-1,.,TRBJ1-4,ASSSTSHNEKLF
TRBV7-9,TRBD1,TRBJ1-1,ASSTGGVGNTEAF
TRBV5-1,.,TRBJ1-4,ASSLARGRGEKLF
TRBV24-1,TRBD1,TRBJ2-3,ATSSDRDDYTQY
TRBV14,TRBD1,TRBJ1-3,ASSQMLRGLGNTIY
TRBV4-3,TRBD1,TRBJ1-4,ASSQATGGGEKLF
TRBV3-1/TRBV3-2,.,TRBJ2-7,ASSQDTVAYEQY
TRBV24-1,.,TRBJ2-6,ATSAGVWANVLT
TRBV3-1/TRBV3-2,TRBD2,TRBJ2-7,ASSPTSGGAYEQY
TRBV25-1,TRBD1,TRBJ1-4,ASSEGAGGDEKLF
TRBV11-2,TRBD1,TRBJ1-2,ASRTSTGGNYGYT
TRBV12-3/TRBV12-4,.,TRBJ1-4,ASSAGQYEKLF
TRBV19,.,TRBJ2-3,ASSMPGTSTDTQY
TRBV7-9,.,TRBJ2-7,ASSLTQGISSYEQY
TRBV5-6,.,TRBJ1-1,ASSFRDPNTEAF
TRBV6-1,TRBD2,TRBJ2-2,ASSELAGITGELF
TRBV9,TRBD1,TRBJ1-5,ASSRDRDNQPQH
TRBV4-1,.,TRBJ1-2,ASSQDVGGGQIYGYT
TRBV6-5,.,TRBJ2-7,ASSYSTRGSYEQY
TRBV4-1,.,TRBJ2-7,ASSQVGQQRSYEQY
TRBV6-2/TRBV6-3,TRBD1,TRBJ1-5,ASSYPTGGGQAQH
TRBV7-2,TRBD2,TRBJ2-1,ASSSGLAGVREQF
TRBV6-2/TRBV6-3,TRBD2,TRBJ2-5,ASSYPRLAGGETQY
TRBV6-5,TRBD1,TRBJ1-1,ASRTGWVGTEAF
TRBV18,TRBD2,TRBJ2-1,ASSPPSGGEEQF
TRBV3-1/TRBV3-2,TRBD1,TRBJ1-4,ASSQEGETGGGWV
TRBV14,.,TRBJ2-7,ASSPPVGPYEQY
TRBV7-8,.,TRBJ1-4,ASSMQGATNEKLF
TRBV27,TRBD1,TRBJ2-6,ASSPTLGQVTSGANVLT
TRBV10-2,TRBD1,TRBJ2-7,ASREGPDRGAEQY
TRBV15,TRBD1,TRBJ1-6,ATSRDHGTGGSPLH
TRBV5-6,.,TRBJ2-7,ASSFGYEQY
TRBV5-1,.,TRBJ2-2,ASSLEGGSGELF
TRBV5-1,.,TRBJ1-2,ASSLEPSYGYT
TRBV28,TRBD1,TRBJ1-1,ASSLTGQGNTEAF
TRBV15,.,TRBJ1-4,ATSRGGGLNEKLF
TRBV5-4,TRBD2,TRBJ2-1,ASSRSGGAYNEQF
TRBV7-2,TRBD2,TRBJ2-3,ASSLVGGGGTDTQY
TRBV5-1,TRBD1,TRBJ2-7,ASSLDKQGFYEQY
TRBV5-6,TRBD1,TRBJ2-3,ASSPQGLVDTQY
TRBV19,.,TRBJ2-2,ASSFQGPTTGELF
TRBV6-2/TRBV6-3,TRBD1,TRBJ1-5,ASSPTGQGSNQPQH